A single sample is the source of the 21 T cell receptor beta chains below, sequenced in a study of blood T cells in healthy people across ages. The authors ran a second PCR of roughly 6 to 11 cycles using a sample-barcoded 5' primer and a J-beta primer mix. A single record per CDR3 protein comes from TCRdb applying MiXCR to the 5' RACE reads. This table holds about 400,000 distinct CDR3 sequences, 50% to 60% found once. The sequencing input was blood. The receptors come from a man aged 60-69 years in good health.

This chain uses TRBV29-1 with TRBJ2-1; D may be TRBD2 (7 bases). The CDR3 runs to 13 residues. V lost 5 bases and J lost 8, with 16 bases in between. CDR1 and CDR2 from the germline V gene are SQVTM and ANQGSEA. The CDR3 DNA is TGCAGCGTTTTTGGGGGGGCTTCTCATGAGCAGTTCTTC. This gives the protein CSVFGGASHEQFF.

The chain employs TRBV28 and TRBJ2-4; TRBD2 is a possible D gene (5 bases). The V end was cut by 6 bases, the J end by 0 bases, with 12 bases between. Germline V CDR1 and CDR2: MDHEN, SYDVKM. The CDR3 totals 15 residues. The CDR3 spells CASSPPGRAKNIQYF. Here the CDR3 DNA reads TGTGCCAGCAGCCCTCCGGGGAGAGCCAAAAACATTCAGTACTTC.

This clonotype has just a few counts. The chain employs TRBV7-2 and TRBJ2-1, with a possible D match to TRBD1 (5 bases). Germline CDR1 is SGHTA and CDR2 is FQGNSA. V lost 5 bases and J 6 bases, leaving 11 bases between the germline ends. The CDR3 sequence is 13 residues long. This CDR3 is CASSQGQFNEQFF. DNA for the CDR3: TGTGCCAGCAGCCAAGGACAATTCAATGAGCAGTTCTTC.

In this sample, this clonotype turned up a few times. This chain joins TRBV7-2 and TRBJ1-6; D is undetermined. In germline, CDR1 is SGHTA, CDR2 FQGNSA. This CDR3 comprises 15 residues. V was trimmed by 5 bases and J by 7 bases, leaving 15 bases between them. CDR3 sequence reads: CASSLPRGPNSPLHF. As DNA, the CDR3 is TGTGCCAGCAGCCTACCTCGGGGTCCAAATTCACCCCTCCACTTT.

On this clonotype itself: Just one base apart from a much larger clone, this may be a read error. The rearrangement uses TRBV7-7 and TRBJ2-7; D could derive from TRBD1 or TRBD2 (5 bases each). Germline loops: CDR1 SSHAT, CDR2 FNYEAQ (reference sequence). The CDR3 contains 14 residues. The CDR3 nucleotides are TGTGCTAGCAGCGTAGGTGGGGGTCATGACGAGCAGTACTTC. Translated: CASSVGGGHDEQYF.

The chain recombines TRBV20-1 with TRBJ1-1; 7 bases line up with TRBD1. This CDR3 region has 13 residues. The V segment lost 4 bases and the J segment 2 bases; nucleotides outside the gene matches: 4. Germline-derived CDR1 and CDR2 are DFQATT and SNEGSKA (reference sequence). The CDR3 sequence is CSAKGTVNTEAFF. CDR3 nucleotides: TGCAGTGCTAAAGGGACAGTCAACACTGAAGCTTTCTTT.

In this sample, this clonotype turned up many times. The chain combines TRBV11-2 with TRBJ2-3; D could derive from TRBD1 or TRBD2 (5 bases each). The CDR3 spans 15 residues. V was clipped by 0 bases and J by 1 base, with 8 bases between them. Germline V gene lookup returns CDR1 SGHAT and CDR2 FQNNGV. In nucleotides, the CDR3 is TGTGCCAGCAGCTTAGAAAGAGGGGGCACAGATACGCAGTATTTT. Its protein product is CASSLERGGTDTQYF.

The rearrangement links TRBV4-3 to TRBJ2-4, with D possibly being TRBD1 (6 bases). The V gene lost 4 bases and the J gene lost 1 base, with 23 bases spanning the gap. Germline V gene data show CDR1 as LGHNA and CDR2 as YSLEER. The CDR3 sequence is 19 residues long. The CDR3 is CASSPHIDSAQGAKNIQYF. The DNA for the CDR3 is TGCGCCAGCAGCCCCCACATAGATAGCGCTCAGGGGGCCAAAAACATTCAGTACTTC.

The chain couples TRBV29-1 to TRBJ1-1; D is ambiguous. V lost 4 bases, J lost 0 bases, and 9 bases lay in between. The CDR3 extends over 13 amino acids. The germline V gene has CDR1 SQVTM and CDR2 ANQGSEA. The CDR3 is CSVGNWVNTEAFF. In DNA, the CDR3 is TGCAGCGTTGGGAACTGGGTGAACACTGAAGCTTTCTTT.

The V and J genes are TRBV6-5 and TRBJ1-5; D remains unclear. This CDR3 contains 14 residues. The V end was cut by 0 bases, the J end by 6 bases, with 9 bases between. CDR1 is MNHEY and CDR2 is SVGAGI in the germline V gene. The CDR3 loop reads CASSYSGYGQPQHF. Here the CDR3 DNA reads TGTGCCAGCAGTTACTCAGGATACGGTCAGCCCCAGCATTTT.

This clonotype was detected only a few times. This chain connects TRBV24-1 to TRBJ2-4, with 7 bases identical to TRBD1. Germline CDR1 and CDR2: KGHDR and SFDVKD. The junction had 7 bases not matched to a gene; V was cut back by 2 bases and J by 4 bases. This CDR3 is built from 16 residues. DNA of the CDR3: TGTGCCACCAGTGATTCCACACAGGGGCCTAAAAACATTCAGTACTTC. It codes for CATSDSTQGPKNIQYF.

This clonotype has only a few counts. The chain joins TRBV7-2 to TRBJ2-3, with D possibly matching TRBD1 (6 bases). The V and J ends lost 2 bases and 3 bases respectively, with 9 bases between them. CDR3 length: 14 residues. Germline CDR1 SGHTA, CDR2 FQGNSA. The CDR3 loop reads CASSLRQATDTQYF. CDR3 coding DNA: TGTGCCAGCAGCTTAAGACAGGCAACAGATACGCAGTATTTT.

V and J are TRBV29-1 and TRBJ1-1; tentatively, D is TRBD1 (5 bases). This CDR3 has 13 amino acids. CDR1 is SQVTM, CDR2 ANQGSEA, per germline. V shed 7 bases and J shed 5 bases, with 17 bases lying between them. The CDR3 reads CSGTQGRETEAFF. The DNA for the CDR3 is TGCAGCGGAACTCAGGGAAGGGAGACTGAAGCTTTCTTT.

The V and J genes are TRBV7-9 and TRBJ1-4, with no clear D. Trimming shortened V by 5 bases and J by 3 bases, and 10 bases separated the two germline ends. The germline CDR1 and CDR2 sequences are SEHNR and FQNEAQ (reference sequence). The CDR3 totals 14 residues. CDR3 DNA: TGTGCCAGCAGCCAAGAGCAGGCTAATGAAAAACTGTTTTTT. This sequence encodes CASSQEQANEKLFF.

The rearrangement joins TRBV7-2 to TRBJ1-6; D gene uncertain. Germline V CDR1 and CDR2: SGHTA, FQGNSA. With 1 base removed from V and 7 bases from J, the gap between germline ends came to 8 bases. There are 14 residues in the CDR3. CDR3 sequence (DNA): TGTGCCAGCAGCTTAGGACCCCGGAATTCACCCCTCCACTTT. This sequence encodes CASSLGPRNSPLHF.

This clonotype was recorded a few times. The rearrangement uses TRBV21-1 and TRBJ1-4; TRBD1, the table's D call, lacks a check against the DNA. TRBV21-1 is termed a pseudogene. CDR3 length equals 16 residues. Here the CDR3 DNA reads TGTGCCAGCAGCAAAGCGCTTGAGGACAAATGGGAAAAACTGTTTTTT. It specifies CASSKALEDKWEKLFF.

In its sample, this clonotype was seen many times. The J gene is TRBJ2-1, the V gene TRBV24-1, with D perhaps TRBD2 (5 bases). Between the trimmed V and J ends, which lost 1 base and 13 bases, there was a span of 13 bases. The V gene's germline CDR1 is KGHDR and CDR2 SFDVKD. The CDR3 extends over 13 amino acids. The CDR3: CATSDFRRLNQFF. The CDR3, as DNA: TGTGCCACCAGTGATTTTCGCAGACTAAATCAGTTCTTC.

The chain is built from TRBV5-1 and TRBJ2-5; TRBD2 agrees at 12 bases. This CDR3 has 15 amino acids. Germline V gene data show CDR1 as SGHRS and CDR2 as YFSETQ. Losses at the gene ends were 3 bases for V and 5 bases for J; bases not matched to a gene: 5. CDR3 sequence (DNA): TGCGCCAGCAGCTCGACTAGCGGGAGATTTGAGACCCAGTACTTC. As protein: CASSSTSGRFETQYF.

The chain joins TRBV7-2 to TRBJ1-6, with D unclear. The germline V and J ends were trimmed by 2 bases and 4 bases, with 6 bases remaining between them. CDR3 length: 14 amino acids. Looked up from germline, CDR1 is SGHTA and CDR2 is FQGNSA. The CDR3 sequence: CASSLNRYNSPLHF. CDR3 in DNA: TGTGCCAGCAGCTTAAACAGATATAATTCACCCCTCCACTTT.

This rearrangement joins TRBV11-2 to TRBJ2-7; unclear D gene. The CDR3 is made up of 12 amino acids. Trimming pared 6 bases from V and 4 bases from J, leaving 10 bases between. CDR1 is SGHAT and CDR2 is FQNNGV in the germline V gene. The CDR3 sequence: CASSDRAYEQYF. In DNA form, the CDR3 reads TGTGCCAGCAGTGATAGGGCGTACGAGCAGTACTTC.

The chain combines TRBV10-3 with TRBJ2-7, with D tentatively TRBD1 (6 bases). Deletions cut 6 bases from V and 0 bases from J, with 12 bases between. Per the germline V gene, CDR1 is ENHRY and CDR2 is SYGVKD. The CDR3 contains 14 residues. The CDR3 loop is CAIRLRDNSYEQYF. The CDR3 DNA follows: TGTGCCATCAGACTCCGGGACAACTCCTACGAGCAGTACTTC.